This TCR beta chain stems from a study of T cell responses to AZD1222 COVID-19 vaccine. Study conclusions and caveats: Donors skewed white British and female; clonal diversity was possibly underestimated. Dominant at 160-218 and 743-854, vaccine-associated CD4 TCRs also spanned spike.

Some clones are missing from TCRdb's copy, which holds only in-frame ones; the method was immunoSEQ multiplex PCR. The sample carries about 120,000 clones, approximately 85% recorded once. To note about this clone: Its antigen is undetermined.

Germline values: CDR1 LGHDT, CDR2 YNNKEL (reference sequence). With 3 bases removed from V and 7 bases from J, the gap between germline ends came to 6 bases. This CDR3 has 12 amino acids. This chain uses TRBV3-1 (or the pseudogene TRBV3-2) with TRBJ1-4; no reliable D call. Specimen: peripheral blood, collected on day 0 of AZD1222 vaccination. The receptor was derived from an adult in good health. The CDR3: CASSQTVEKLFF. CDR3 bases: TGTGCCAGCAGCCAGACCGTTGAAAAACTGTTTTTT.